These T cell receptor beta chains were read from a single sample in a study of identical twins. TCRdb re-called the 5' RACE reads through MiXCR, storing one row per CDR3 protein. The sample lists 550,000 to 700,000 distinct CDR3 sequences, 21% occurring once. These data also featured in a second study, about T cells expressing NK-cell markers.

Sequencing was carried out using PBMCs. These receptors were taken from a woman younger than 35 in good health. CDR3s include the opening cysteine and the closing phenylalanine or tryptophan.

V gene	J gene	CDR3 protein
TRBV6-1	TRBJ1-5	CASSRWTDDQPQHF
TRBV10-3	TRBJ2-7	CAIKGQSSYEQYF
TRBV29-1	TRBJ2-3	CSVDRSTDTQYF
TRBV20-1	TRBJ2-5	CSAYGIMKETQYF
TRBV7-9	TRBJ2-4	CASSATGDVKNIQYF
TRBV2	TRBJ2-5	CASTIAGLGTQYF
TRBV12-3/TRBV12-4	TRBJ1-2	CASSQGQGSGYTF
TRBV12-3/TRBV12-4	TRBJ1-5	CASSPGSYSNQPQHF
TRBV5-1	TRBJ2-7	CASSQGQGNEQYF
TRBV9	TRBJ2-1	CASSVGPGGHSSYNEQFF
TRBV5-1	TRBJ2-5	CASRQGPGETQYF
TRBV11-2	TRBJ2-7	CASSIDPPGEQYF
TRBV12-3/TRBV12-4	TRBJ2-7	CASSLQGPPTLYEQYF
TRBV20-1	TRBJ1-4	CSAGQGAVEKLFF
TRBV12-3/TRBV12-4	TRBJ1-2	CASSLFTADYGYTF
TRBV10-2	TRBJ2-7	CASSEGSGVSSYEQYF
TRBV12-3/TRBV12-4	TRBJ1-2	CASSATYPTNYGYTF
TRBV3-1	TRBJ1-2	CASSQRTGEKDGYTF
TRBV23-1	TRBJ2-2	CASNPGSGSGELFF
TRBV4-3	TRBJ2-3	CASSQDRGTSGAQDTQYF
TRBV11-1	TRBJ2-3	CASSLARSGSDTQYF
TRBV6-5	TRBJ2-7	CASSSKLTRLEQYF
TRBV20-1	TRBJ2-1	CSARGGLTRKSYNEQFF
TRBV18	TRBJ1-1	CASSRGEWRKNTEAFF
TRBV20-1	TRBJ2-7	CSAGQNEQYF
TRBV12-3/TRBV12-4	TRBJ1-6	CASSFGLNLNSPLHF
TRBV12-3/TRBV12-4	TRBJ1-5	CASSLQGTSNQPQHF
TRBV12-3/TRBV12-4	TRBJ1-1	CASSFQGPNTEAFF
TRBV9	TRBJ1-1	CASSVGVMNTEAFF
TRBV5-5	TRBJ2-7	CASSHEGSPGEQYF
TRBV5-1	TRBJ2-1	CASSLELADLYNEQFF